Listed here are 14 T cell receptor beta chains from one sample, sequenced in a study of blood T cells in healthy people across ages. Together with a sample-barcoded 5' primer, a J-beta primer mix was included in a second PCR lasting about 7 to 11 cycles. TCRdb analysed the 5' RACE reads with MiXCR anew, one entry per CDR3 protein. Of approximately 490,000 distinct CDR3 sequences listed, 24% are singletons. The same specimen was also included in a second study, on T cells of mothers and their children.

Material for sequencing was blood. The receptors shown here come from a boy between 5 and 17 years old in good health.

This clonotype has only a few counts. CDR3 nucleotides: TGCAGTGCTAGTCTCGGGACTAGCACCCCCTACAATGAGCAGTTCTTC. This sequence encodes CSASLGTSTPYNEQFF. The chain combines TRBV20-1 with TRBJ2-1; 9 bases agree with TRBD2. The CDR3 totals 16 residues. In germline, CDR1 is DFQATT, CDR2 SNEGSKA (reference sequence). V lost 3 bases to trimming and J lost 2 bases; unmatched junction nucleotides: 8.

The genes are TRBV7-9 and TRBJ2-5; D not resolved. Germline V CDR1 and CDR2: SEHNR, FQNEAQ (reference sequence). V was clipped by 5 bases and J by 3 bases, with 13 bases between them. This CDR3 is 14 amino acids long. CDR3 sequence: CASSPPYQEETQYF. CDR3 coding DNA: TGTGCCAGCAGCCCACCTTATCAAGAAGAGACCCAGTACTTC.

This clonotype was observed once. This chain links TRBV7-6 with TRBJ2-4, with D possibly TRBD1 on 6 matching bases. Trimming removed 4 bases at V and 8 bases at J, with 24 bases between. Germline-derived CDR1 and CDR2 are SGHVS and FNYEAQ. The CDR3 consists of 17 residues. The CDR3 spells CASSSPHLTQGEDIQYF. CDR3 DNA: TGTGCCAGCAGCTCCCCACATCTTACACAGGGTGAGGACATTCAGTACTTC.

This clonotype has just a few counts. V is TRBV9 and J is TRBJ2-5, with TRBD2 identical over 13 bases. The J call may be wrong; the DNA end is better matched by TRBJ2-7. The CDR3 covers 15 residues. The germline gives CDR1 SGDLS, CDR2 YYNGEE. CDR3 DNA: TGTGCCAGCAGCGCATCGCGGACTAGCGGGAGCGAGCAGTACTTC. It translates to CASSASRTSGSEQYF.

As to this clonotype: The CDR3 ends on some other residue instead of the conserved phenylalanine or tryptophan, so this is likely a read error. This chain links TRBV6-1 with TRBJ1-2; possible D gene TRBD1, 5 bases. V was cut by 2 bases and J by 4 bases, with 14 bases left in between. Germline V gives CDR1 MNHNS, CDR2 SASEGT. The CDR3 has 15 residues. CDR3 loop: CASSETGLQLYGYTL. The CDR3 nucleotides are TGTGCCAGCAGTGAAACGGGACTCCAGCTCTATGGCTACACCCTC.

The chain carries TRBV3-1 and TRBJ1-5; the match to TRBD1 covers 7 bases. Germline-derived CDR1 and CDR2 are LGHDT and YNNKEL (reference sequence). CDR3 length: 14 amino acids. V lost 6 bases and J lost 3; bases outside the gene matches: 5. The CDR3 bases are TGTGCCAGCAGTCAGACAGGGATCAATCAGCCCCAGCATTTT. Amino acids: CASSQTGINQPQHF.

This clonotype was counted a few times. The rearrangement links TRBV5-1 to TRBJ2-7; D not certain. The germline V gene encodes CDR1 SGHRS and CDR2 YFSETQ. This CDR3 is 14 amino acids long. The V end lost 0 bases, the J end lost 2 bases, and 9 bases lay between the germline ends. In nucleotides, the CDR3 is TGCGCCAGCAGCTTGGGATACTCACCCTACGAGCAGTACTTC. Encoded protein: CASSLGYSPYEQYF.

CDR3 nucleotide sequence: TGTGCTAGTGGGGATGACAGGGGCGGTAATGAGCAGTTCTTC. Translation gives CASGDDRGGNEQFF. The chain recombines TRBV12-5 with TRBJ2-1; 8 positions agree with TRBD1. The J segment lost 7 bases and the V segment lost 6 bases, leaving 8 bases of the junction unmatched. There are 14 residues in the CDR3. CDR1 is LGHNT and CDR2 is FRNRAP in the germline V gene.

This clonotype came up a few times. V is TRBV6-5 and J is TRBJ1-2; D unresolved. Trimming pared 5 bases from V and 13 bases from J, leaving 23 bases between. Per the germline V gene, CDR1 is MNHEY and CDR2 is SVGAGI. CDR3 length: 14 residues. CDR3 protein: CASSPLVPDGAATF. The DNA for the CDR3 is TGTGCCAGCAGTCCCCTTGTCCCGGATGGCGCGGCCACCTTC.

This clonotype was found a few times. The rearrangement links TRBV7-6 to TRBJ2-5, with D perhaps given as TRBD1 or TRBD2 (5 bases each). The J call may be incorrect, as the DNA end agrees better with TRBJ2-7. This CDR3 has 20 amino acids. CDR1 and CDR2 (germline): SGHVS, FNYEAQ. CDR3 region: CASSLSGAKSKRGPLYEQYF. In nucleotides, the CDR3 is TGTGCCAGCAGCCTCAGCGGCGCAAAATCGAAAAGGGGCCCCCTTTACGAGCAGTACTTC.

The DNA for the CDR3 is TGTGCCAGCAGCCAAGACCGGGTAGGAGATACGCAGTATTTT. Its protein product is CASSQDRVGDTQYF. The rearrangement joins TRBV7-9 to TRBJ2-3; D is uncertain. V was shortened by 5 bases and J by 5 bases, with 14 bases between the two germline ends. The CDR3 contains 14 residues. CDR1 is SEHNR, CDR2 FQNEAQ, per germline (reference sequence).

The chain has TRBV29-1 and TRBJ2-7; D ambiguous. From germline, CDR1 is SQVTM and CDR2 ANQGSEA. The CDR3 is 10 residues long. Trimming stripped 5 bases from V and 2 bases from J, with 4 bases between. The CDR3 protein is CSVSTYEQYF. CDR3 coding DNA: TGCAGCGTTTCCACCTACGAGCAGTACTTC.

The genes are TRBV7-6 and TRBJ1-5; D gene ambiguous. CDR1 SGHVS and CDR2 FNYEAQ come from the germline V gene. The CDR3 runs to 15 residues. V was trimmed by 1 base and J by 7 bases, leaving 14 bases between them. The CDR3 DNA follows: TGTGCCAGCAGCTTAGTAGCAGGTAGCGGGCAGCCCCAGCATTTT. Encoded protein: CASSLVAGSGQPQHF.

The V and J genes are TRBV11-2 and TRBJ2-3, with TRBD2 matching over 12 bases. Germline V gene data show CDR1 as SGHAT and CDR2 as FQNNGV. This CDR3 comprises 21 residues. Trimming at V came to 5 bases and at J to 0 bases, leaving 18 bases not matched to a gene. For the CDR3, the DNA is TGTGCCAGCAGCGCGCGACTAGCGGGGGACCGAATTGAAACTAGCACAGATACGCAGTATTTT. Translated: CASSARLAGDRIETSTDTQYF.